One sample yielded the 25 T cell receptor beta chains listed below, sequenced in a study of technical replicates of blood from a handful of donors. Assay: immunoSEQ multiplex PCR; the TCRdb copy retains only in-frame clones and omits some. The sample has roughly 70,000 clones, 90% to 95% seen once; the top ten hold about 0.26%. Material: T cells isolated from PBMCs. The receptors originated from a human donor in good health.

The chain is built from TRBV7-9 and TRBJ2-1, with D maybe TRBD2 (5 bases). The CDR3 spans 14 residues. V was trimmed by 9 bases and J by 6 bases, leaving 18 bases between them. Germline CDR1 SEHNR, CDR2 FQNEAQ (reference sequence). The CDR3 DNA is TGTGCCAGTACCCTCTCCCTCGGGGTCAATGAGCAGTTCTTC. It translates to CASTLSLGVNEQFF. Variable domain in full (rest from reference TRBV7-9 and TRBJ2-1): DTGVSQNPRHKITKRGQNVTFRCDPISEHNRLYWYRQTLGQGPEFLTYFQNEAQLEKSRLLSDRFSAERPKGSFSTLEIQRTEQGDSAMYLCASTLSLGVNEQFFGPGTRLTVL.

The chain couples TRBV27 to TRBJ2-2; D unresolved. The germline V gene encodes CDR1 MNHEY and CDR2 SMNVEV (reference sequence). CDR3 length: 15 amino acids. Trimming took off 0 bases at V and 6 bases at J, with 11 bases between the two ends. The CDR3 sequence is CASSLSLVTAGELFF. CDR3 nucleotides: TGTGCCAGCAGTTTATCTCTGGTTACGGCCGGGGAGCTGTTTTTT.

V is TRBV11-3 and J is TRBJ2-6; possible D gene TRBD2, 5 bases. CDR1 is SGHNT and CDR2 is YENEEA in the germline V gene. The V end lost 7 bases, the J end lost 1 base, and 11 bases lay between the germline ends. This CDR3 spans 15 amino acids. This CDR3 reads CASNSGISGANVLTF. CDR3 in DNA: TGTGCCAGCAATTCGGGAATTTCTGGGGCCAACGTCCTGACTTTC.

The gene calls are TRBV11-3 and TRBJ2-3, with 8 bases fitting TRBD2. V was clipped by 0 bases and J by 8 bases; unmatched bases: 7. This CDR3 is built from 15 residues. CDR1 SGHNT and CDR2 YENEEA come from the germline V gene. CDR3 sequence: CASSLEGTSSGTQYF. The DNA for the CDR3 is TGTGCCAGCAGCTTAGAAGGGACTAGTTCGGGTACGCAGTATTTT.

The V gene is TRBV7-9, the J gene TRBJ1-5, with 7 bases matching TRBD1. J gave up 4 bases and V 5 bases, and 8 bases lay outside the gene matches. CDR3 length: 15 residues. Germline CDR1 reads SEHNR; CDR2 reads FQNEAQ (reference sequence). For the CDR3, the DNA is TGTGCCAGCAGCCGGACACGGGACAGTAATCAGCCCCAGCATTTT. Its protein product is CASSRTRDSNQPQHF.

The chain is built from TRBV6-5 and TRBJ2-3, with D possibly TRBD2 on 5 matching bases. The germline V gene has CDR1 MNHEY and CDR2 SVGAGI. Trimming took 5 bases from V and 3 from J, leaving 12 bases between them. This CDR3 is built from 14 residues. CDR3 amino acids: CASSTPGNTDTQYF. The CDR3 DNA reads TGTGCCAGCAGTACCCCCGGGAATACAGATACGCAGTATTTT.

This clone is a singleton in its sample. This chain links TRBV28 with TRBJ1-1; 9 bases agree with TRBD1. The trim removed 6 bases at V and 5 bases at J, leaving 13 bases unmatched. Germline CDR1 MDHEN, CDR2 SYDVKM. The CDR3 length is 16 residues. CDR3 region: CASSSGFDRGGTEAFF. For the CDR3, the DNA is TGTGCCAGCAGCTCCGGCTTTGACAGGGGGGGGACTGAAGCTTTCTTT.

The CDR3, as DNA: TGTGCCAGCAGCGTAGCCCGCGCGGGGGATGGCTACACCTTC. Translation gives CASSVARAGDGYTF. The V call is TRBV9, the J call TRBJ1-2; tentatively, D is TRBD1 (5 bases). Trimming removed 0 bases at V and 6 bases at J, with 12 bases between. Per germline, CDR1 SGDLS and CDR2 YYNGEE. The CDR3 loop spans 14 amino acids.

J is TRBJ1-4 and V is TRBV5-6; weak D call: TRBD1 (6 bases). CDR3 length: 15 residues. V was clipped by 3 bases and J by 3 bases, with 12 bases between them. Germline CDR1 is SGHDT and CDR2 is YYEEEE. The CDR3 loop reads CASSSTGRSNEKLFF. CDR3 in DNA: TGTGCCAGCAGCTCGACAGGAAGGTCTAATGAAAAACTGTTTTTT.

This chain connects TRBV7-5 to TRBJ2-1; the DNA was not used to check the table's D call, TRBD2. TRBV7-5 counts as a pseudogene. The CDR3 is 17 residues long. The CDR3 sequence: CVRSLVLREGPNNEQFF. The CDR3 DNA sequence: TGTGTCAGAAGCTTAGTTTTGCGGGAGGGCCCCAACAATGAGCAGTTCTTC.

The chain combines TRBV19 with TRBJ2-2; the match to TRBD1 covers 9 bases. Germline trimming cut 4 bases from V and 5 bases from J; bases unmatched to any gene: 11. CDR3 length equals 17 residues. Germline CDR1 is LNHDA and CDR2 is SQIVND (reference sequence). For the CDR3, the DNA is TGTGCCAGTAGTACGGGACAGGGAAGAGGAGAAACCGGGGAGCTGTTTTTT. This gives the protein CASSTGQGRGETGELFF. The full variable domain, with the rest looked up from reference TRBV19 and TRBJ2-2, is DGGITQSPKYLFRKEGQNVTLSCEQNLNHDAMYWYRQDPGQGLRLIYYSQIVNDFQKGDIAEGYSVSREKKESFPLTVTSAQKNPTAFYLCASSTGQGRGETGELFFGEGSRLTVL.

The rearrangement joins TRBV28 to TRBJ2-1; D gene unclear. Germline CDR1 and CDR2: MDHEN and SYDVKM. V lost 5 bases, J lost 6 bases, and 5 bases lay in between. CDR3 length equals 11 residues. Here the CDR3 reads CASSLRNEQFF. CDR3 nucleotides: TGTGCCAGCAGTCTCCGCAATGAGCAGTTCTTC.

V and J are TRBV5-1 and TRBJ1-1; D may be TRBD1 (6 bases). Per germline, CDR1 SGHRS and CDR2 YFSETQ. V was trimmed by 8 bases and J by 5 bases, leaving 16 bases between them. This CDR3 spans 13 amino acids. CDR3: CASYQTQGTEAFF. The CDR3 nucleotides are TGCGCCAGTTACCAAACTCAGGGGACTGAAGCTTTCTTT.

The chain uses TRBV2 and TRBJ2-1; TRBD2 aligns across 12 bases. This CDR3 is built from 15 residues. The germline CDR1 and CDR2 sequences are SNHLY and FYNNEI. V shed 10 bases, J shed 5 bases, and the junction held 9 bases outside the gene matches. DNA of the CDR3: TGTGCCACCCGAGGACTAGCGGGGACCGACAATGAGCAGTTCTTC. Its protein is CATRGLAGTDNEQFF.

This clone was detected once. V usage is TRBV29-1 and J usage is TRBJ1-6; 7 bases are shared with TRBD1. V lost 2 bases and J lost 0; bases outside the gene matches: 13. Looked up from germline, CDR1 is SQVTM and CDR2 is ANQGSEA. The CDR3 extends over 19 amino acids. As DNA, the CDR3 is TGCAGCGTTGAACCCCCCGCCCCGGACAGGATCTCCTATAATTCACCCCTCCACTTT. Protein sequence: CSVEPPAPDRISYNSPLHF.

Here the CDR3 DNA reads TGCGCCAGCAGTATGGGGGGGGACTATGGCTACACCTTC. It yields the protein CASSMGGDYGYTF. The gene calls are TRBV5-1 and TRBJ1-2; D is perhaps TRBD1 (5 bases). The length of the CDR3 is 13 residues. The germline CDR1 and CDR2 sequences are SGHRS and YFSETQ. Trimming shortened V by 5 bases and J by 3 bases, and 11 bases separated the two germline ends.

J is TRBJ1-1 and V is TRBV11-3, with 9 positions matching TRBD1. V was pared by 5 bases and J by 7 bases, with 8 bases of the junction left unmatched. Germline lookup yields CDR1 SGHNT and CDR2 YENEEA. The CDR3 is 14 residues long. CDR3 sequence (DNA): TGTGCCAGCAGCCCAGGGACAGGGAGGAGTGAAGCTTTCTTT. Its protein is CASSPGTGRSEAFF.

This CDR3 reads CASSLERLNYGYTF. The CDR3 bases are TGTGCCAGCAGCTTAGAGCGGCTAAACTATGGCTACACCTTC. The chain combines TRBV5-4 with TRBJ1-2; no reliable D call. Germline V CDR1 and CDR2: SGHNT, YYREEE (reference sequence). This CDR3 is built from 14 residues. Trimming removed 2 bases at V and 2 bases at J, with 10 bases between.

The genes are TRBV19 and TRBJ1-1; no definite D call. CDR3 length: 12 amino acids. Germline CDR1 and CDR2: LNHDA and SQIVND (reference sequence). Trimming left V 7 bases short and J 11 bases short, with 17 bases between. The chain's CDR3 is CASILPGNEAFF. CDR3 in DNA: TGTGCCAGTATCCTCCCCGGGAATGAGGCTTTCTTT.

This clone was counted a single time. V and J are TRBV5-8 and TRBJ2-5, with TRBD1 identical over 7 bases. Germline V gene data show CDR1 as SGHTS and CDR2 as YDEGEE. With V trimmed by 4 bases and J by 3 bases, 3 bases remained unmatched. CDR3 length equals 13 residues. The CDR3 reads CASSPDREETQYF. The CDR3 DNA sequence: TGTGCCAGCAGCCCAGACAGGGAAGAGACCCAGTACTTC.

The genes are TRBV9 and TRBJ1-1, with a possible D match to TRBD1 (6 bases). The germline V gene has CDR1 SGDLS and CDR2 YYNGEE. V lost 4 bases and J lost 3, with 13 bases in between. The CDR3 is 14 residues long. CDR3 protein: CASSHEGDDTEAFF. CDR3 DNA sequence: TGTGCCAGCAGCCACGAGGGGGACGACACTGAAGCTTTCTTT. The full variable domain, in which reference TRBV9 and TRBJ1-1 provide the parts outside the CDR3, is DSGVTQTPKHLITATGQRVTLRCSPRSGDLSVYWYQQSLDQGLQFLIQYYNGEERAKGNILERFSAQQFPDLHSELNLSSLELGDSALYFCASSHEGDDTEAFFGQGTRLTVV.

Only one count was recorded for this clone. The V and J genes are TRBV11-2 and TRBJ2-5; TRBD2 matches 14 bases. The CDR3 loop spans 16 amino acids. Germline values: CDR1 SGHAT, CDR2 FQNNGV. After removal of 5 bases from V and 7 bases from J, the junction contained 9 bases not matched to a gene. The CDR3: CASSQTSGRAQGTQYF. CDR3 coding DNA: TGTGCCAGCAGCCAGACTAGCGGGAGGGCACAGGGGACCCAGTACTTC.

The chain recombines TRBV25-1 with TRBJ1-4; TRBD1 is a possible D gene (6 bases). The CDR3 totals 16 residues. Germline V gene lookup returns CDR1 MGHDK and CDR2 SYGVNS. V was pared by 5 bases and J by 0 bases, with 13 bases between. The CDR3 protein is CASSRGGWATNEKLFF. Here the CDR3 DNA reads TGTGCCAGCAGTCGAGGGGGTTGGGCAACTAATGAAAAACTGTTTTTT.

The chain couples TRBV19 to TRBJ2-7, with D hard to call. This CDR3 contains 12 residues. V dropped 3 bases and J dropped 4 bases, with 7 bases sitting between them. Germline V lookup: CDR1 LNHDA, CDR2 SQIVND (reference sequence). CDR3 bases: TGTGCCAGTAGTATCCCGGGTTACGAGCAGTACTTC. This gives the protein CASSIPGYEQYF.

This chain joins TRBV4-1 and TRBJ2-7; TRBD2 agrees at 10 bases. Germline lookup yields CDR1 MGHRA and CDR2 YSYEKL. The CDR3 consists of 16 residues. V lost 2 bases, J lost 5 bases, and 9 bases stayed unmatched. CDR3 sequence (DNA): TGCGCCAGCAGCCAATCCCCGGGACTAGCGTATAACGAGCAGTACTTC. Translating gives CASSQSPGLAYNEQYF.